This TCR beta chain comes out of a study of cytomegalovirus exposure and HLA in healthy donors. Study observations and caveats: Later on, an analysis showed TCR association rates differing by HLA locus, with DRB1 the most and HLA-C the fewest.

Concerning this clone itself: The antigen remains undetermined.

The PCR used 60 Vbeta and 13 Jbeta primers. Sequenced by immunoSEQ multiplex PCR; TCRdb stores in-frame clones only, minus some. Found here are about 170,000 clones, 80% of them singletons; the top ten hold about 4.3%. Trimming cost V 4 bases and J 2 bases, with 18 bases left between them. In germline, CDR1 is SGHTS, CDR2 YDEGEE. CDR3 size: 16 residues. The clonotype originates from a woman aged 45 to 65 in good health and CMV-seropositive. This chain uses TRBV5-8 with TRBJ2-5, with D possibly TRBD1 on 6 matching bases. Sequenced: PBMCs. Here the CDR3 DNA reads TGTGCCAGCAGCCGACTAAGAGACAGGTCACAAGAGACCCAGTACTTC. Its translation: CASSRLRDRSQETQYF.